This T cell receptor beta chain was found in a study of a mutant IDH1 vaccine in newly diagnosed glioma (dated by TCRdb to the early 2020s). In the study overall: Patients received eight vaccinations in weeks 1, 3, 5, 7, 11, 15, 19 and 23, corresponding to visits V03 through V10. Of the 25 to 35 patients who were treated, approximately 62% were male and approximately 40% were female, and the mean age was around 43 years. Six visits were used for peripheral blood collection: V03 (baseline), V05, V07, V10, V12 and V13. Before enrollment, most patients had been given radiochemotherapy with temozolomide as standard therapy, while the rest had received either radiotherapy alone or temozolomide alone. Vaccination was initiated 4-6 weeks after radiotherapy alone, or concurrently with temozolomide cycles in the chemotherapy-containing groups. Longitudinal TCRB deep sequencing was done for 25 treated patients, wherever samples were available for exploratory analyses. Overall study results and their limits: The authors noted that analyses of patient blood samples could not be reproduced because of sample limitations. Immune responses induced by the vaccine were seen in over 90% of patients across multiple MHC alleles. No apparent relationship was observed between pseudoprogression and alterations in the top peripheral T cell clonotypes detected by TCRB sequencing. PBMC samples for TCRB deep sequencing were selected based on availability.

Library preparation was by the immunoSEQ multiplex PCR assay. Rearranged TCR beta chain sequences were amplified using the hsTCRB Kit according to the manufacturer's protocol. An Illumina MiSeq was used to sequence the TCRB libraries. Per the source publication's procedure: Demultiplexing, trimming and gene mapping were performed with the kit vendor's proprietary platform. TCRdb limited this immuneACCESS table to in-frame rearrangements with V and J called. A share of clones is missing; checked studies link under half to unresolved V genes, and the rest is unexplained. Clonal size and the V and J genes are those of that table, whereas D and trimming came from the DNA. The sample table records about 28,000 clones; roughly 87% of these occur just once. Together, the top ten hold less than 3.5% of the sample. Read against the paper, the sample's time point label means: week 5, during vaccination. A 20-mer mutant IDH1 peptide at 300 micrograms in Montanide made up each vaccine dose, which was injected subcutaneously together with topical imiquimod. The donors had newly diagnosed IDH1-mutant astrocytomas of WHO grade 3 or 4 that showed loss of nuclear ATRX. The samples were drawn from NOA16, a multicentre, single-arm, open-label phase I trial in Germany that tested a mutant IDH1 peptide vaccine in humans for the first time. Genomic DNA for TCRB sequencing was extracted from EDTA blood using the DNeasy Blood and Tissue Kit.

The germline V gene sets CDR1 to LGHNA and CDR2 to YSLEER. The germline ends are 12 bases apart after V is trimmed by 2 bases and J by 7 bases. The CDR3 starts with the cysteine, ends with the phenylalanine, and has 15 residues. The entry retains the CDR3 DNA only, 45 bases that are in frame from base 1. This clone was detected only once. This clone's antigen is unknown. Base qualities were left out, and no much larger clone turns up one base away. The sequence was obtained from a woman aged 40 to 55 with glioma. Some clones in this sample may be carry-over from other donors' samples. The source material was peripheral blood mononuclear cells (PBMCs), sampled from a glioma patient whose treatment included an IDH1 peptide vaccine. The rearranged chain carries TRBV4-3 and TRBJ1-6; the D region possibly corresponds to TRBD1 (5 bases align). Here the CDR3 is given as CASSQLWQGNSPLHF. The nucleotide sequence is TGCGCCAGCAGCCAACTTTGGCAGGGAAATTCACCCCTCCACTTT.